This TCR beta chain was sequenced during a study of T cells in Graves' hyperthyroidism and ophthalmopathy (dated by TCRdb to the late 2010s). For the study in its entirety: Peripheral blood samples were taken at the time of initial diagnosis, prior to any treatment. To identify distinguishing TCR V-J signatures, a discovery cohort of some 100 patients was used, comprising 40 to 45 with Graves' ophthalmopathy and 55 to 65 with stable Graves' hyperthyroidism. Prospective prediction of ophthalmopathy was tested in an independent validation cohort of approximately 19 hyperthyroidism patients and 17 patients who later progressed to ophthalmopathy. The approximately 98 discovery patients were randomly divided into training and test sets at a 7:3 ratio. The study also compared thyroid tissue and blood T-cell repertoires from 6 or 7 Graves' hyperthyroidism patients. After sampling, hyperthyroidism patients received methimazole starting at 30 mg daily, and ophthalmopathy patients received high-dose intravenous methylprednisolone. The paper reports TCR Vbeta CDR3 sequencing of fewer than 150 peripheral blood samples: around 41 ophthalmopathy, approximately 74 hyperthyroidism and about 17 progressor patients. Beyond this particular receptor, the publication reports: Blood samples also contained most of the expanded thyroid clonotypes (frequency above 0.001), which suggests that blood repertoires may reflect thyroid immune responses. In cross-validation, a model built on a 13 V-J signature told ophthalmopathy apart from stable hyperthyroidism with over 85% sensitivity and around 84% specificity, and in testing the same model reached 80%/75%. Sample size was not statistically predetermined, and investigators were not blinded to group allocation. In validation, the model predicted progression to ophthalmopathy with around 71% sensitivity and about 73% specificity, a median of about 6.7 months before onset.

V loses 1 base, J loses 1 base, and the germline ends lie 13 bases apart. The CDR3 runs 16 amino acids, cysteine and phenylalanine included. The only DNA kept is the CDR3, 48 bases in frame from the first base. The germline V gene encodes CDR1 SGHVS and CDR2 FNYEAQ. Stable Graves' hyperthyroidism was defined as no progression to ophthalmopathy during 18 months of follow-up. The hyperthyroidism patients were between 18 and 65 years old and newly diagnosed, with a disease duration of less than 2 months. The study excluded patients with uncontrolled infections, other autoimmune diseases, pregnancy or lactation. Diagnoses were based on clinical symptoms, serum thyroxine and TRAb, thyroid ultrasound and orbital computed tomography. Ficoll-Paque density gradient centrifugation was used to isolate PBMCs from about 9 ml of fresh peripheral blood. Total RNA was extracted using Trizol reagent, and RNA quality was assessed on an Agilent 2100 Bioanalyzer.

Amplification of TCR beta CDR3 regions was carried out from RNA transcripts. The TCR CDR3 was subjected to a first round of RT-PCR using the HTBI primer set and the Qiagen OneStep RT-PCR kit. Libraries were constructed in a second round of multiplex PCR, after which size selection and purification were carried out. Paired-end sequencing of the libraries was performed with 100 bp reads on an Illumina HiSeq2000. The source study handled its data this way. SOAPnuke was used to process the raw data, with reads discarded if the reads contained adapters or uncalled bases, had a mean Phred below 15, or lacked an exact constant-primer or identifier match. COPE v1.2.5 was used to merge high-quality paired reads, and clonotypes were defined as unique nucleotide sequences. MiTCR v1.1 was used to align clonotypes to the IMGT TRBV, TRBD and TRBJ reference segments. Only V-J combinations with frequency above 0.0001, covering 99% to 99.2% of repertoires, were analysed. A TCS score was defined as the ratio between F50 (clonal expansion) and ExV (chaos), using BLOSUM62-based TCRdist between CDR3 peptides within each V-J. Welch's t-statistics and random forest reduced just over 500 V-J features to under 15, which were used in a naive Bayes classifier (R e1071). The Morisita-Horn index was used to measure how similar the thyroid and blood repertoires were. Using fastp at Q25 and MiXCR, TCRdb reprocessed the public reads and kept productive beta chains. Rows with one shared CDR3 protein collapse into an entry with the most common genes and DNA. The V and J calls and clone size come from TCRdb's table, not from the authors' own analysis. The sample table shows 700,000 to 950,000 distinct CDR3 sequences, and 35% are seen once. The leading ten clones occupy 30% to 40% of the sample.

This clonotype showed up just a few times. No cognate antigen has been identified for it. No base qualities exist here, and no much larger clone lies one base off it. The V and J segments used are TRBV7-6 and TRBJ2-5; TRBD2 might be the D gene, on 6 matching bases. Sequenced material: blood. The receptor's source is a woman aged 40 to 50 with Graves' hyperthyroidism. The encoded CDR3 is CASSLDPGVLQETQYF. The DNA reads TGTGCCAGCAGCTTAGATCCGGGGGTACTCCAAGAGACCCAGTACTTC.